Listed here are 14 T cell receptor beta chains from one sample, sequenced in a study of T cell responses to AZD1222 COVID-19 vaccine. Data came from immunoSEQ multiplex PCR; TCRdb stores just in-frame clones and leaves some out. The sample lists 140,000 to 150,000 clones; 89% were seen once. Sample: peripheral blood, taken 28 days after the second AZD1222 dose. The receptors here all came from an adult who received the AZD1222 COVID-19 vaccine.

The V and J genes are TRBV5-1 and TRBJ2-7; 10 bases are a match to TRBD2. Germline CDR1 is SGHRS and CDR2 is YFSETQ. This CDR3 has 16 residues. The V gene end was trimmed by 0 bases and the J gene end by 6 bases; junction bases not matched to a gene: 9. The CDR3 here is CASSLDGPLAGPEQYF. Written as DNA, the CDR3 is TGCGCCAGCAGCTTGGACGGTCCACTAGCGGGACCCGAGCAGTACTTC. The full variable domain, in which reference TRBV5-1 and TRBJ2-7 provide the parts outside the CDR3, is KAGVTQTPRYLIKTRGQQVTLSCSPISGHRSVSWYQQTPGQGLQFLFEYFSETQRNKGNFPGRFSGRQFSNSRSEMNVSTLELGDSALYLCASSLDGPLAGPEQYFGPGTRLTVT.

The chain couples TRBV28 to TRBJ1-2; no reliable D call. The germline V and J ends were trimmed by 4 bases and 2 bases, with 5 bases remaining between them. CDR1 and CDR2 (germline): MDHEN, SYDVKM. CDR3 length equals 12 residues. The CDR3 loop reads CASSSVNYGYTF. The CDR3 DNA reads TGTGCCAGCAGTTCAGTCAACTATGGCTACACCTTC.

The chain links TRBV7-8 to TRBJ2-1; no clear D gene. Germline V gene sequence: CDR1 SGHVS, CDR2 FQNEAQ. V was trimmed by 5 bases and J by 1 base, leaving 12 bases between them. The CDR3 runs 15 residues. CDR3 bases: TGTGCCAGCAGCCCATGGCGAGCGTCCTACAATGAGCAGTTCTTC. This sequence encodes CASSPWRASYNEQFF.

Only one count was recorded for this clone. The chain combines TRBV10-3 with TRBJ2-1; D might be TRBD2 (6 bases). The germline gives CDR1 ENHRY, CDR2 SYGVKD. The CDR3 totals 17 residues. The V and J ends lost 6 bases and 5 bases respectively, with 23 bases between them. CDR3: CAISDPSAGGGNNEQFF. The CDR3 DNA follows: TGTGCCATCAGCGACCCGTCGGCCGGGGGTGGAAACAATGAGCAGTTCTTC.

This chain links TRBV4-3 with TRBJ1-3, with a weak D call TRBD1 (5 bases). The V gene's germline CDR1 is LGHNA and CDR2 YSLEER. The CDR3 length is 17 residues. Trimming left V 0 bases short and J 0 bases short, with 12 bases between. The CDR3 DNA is TGCGCCAGCAGCCAAGATGTGGGACTGAGCTCTGGAAACACCATATATTTT. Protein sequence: CASSQDVGLSSGNTIYF.

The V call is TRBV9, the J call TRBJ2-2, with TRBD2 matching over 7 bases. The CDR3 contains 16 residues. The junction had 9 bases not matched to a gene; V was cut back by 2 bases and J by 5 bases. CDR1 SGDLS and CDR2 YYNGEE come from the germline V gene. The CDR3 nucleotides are TGTGCCAGCAGCGTCTTCAGGGAGGGCCAAACCGGGGAGCTGTTTTTT. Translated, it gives CASSVFREGQTGELFF. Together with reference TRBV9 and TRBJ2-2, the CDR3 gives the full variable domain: DSGVTQTPKHLITATGQRVTLRCSPRSGDLSVYWYQQSLDQGLQFLIQYYNGEERAKGNILERFSAQQFPDLHSELNLSSLELGDSALYFCASSVFREGQTGELFFGEGSRLTVL.

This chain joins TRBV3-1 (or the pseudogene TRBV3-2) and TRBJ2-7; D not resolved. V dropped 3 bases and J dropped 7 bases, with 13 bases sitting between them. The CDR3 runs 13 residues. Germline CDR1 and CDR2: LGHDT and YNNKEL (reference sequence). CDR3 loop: CASSQRLFEEQYF. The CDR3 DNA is TGTGCCAGCAGCCAGAGATTGTTCGAGGAGCAGTACTTC.

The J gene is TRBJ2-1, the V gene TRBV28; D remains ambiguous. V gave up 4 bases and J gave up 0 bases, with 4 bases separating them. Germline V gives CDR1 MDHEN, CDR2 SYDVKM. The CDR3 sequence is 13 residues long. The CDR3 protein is CASSSFSYNEQFF. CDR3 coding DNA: TGTGCCAGCAGTTCGTTCTCCTACAATGAGCAGTTCTTC.

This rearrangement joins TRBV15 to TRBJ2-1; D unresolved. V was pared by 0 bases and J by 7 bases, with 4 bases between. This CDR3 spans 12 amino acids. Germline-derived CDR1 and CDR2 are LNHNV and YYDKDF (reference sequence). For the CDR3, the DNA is TGTGCCACCAGCAGAGATCAAAATGAGCAGTTCTTC. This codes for CATSRDQNEQFF.

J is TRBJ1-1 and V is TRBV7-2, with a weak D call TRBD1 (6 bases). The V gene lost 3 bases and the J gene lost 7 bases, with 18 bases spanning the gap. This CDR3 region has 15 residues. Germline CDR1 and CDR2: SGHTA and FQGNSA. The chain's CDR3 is CASSFTGHGMDEAFF. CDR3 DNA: TGTGCCAGCAGCTTCACGGGACACGGGATGGATGAAGCTTTCTTT.

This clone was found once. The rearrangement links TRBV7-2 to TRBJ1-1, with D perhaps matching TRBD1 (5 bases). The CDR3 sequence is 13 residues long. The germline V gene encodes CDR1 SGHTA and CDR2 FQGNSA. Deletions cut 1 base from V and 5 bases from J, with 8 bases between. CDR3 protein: CASSLGWGTEAFF. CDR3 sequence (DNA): TGTGCCAGCAGCTTAGGGTGGGGGACTGAAGCTTTCTTT.

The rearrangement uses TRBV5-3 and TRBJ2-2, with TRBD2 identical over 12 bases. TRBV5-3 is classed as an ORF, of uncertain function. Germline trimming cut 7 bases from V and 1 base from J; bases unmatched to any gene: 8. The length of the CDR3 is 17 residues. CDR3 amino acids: CARGTSGPIRNTGELFF. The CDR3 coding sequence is TGTGCCAGAGGGACTAGCGGGCCGATAAGGAACACCGGGGAGCTGTTTTTT.

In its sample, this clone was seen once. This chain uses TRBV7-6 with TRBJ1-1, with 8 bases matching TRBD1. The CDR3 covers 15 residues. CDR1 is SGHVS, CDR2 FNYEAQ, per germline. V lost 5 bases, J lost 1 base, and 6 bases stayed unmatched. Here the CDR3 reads CASSPGDRPNTEAFF. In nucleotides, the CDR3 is TGTGCCAGCAGCCCGGGGGACAGGCCGAACACTGAAGCTTTCTTT.

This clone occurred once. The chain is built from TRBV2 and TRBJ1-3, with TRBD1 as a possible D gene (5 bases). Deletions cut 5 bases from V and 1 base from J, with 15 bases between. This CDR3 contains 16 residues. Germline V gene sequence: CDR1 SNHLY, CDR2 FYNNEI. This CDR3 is CASSRDGRRSGNTIYF. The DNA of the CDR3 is TGTGCCAGCAGTCGGGACGGGAGACGTTCTGGAAACACCATATATTTT.